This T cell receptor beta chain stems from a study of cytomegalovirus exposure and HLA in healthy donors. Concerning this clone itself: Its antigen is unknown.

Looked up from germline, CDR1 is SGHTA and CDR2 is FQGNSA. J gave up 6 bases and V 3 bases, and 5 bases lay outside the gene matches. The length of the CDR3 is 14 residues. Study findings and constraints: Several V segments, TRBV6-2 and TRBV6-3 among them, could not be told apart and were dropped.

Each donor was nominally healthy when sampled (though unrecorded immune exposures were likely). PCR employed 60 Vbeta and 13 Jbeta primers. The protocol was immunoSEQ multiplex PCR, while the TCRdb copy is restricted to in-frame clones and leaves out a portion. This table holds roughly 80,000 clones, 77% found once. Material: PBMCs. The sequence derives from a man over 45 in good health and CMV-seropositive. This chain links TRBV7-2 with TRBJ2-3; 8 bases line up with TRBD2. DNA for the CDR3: TGTGCCAGCAGCTTTGTTGGCGGGGGGGATACGCAGTATTTT. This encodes CASSFVGGGDTQYF.